This T cell receptor (beta chain) derives from a study of breast tumors, draining lymph nodes, adjacent tissues. Study observations and caveats: Tumor T cell lymph node origin was a supported hypothesis, not proven.

TCRdb re-called the multiplex PCR reads with MiXCR, one entry per CDR3 protein. The table lists 200,000 to 300,000 distinct CDR3 sequences, 30% to 35% of them singletons. Breast cancer patients provided tissue from their axillary draining lymph nodes. CDR3 size: 10 residues. Germline V CDR1 and CDR2: SQVTM, ANQGSEA. V was cut by 2 bases and J by 3 bases, with 1 base left in between. This clonotype is medium-sized within its sample. Its antigen remains unknown. The sample comprised axillary lymph node tissue. V and J are TRBV29-1 and TRBJ1-2, with no clear D. The sequence was collected from a female donor with breast cancer. Some clones in this sample may be carry-over from other donors' samples. The CDR3 nucleotides read TGCAGCGTTGAACACTATGGCTACACCTTC. Its translation: CSVEHYGYTF.